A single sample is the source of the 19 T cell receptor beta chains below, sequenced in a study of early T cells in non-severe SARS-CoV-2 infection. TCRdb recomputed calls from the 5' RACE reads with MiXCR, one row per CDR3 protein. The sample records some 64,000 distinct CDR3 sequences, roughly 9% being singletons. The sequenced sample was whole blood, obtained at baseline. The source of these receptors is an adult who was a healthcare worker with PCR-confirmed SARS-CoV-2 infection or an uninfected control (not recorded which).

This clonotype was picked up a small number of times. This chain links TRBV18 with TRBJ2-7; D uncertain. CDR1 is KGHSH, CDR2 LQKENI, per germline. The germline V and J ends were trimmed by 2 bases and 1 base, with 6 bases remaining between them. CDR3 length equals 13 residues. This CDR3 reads CASSPYRSYEQYF. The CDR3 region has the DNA TGTGCCAGCTCACCATACAGATCCTACGAGCAGTACTTC. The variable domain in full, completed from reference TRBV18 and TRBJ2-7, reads NAGVMQNPRHLVRRRGQEARLRCSPMKGHSHVYWYRQLPEEGLKFMVYLQKENIIDESGMPKERFSAEFPKEGPSILRIQQVVRGDSAAYFCASSPYRSYEQYFGPGTRLTVT.

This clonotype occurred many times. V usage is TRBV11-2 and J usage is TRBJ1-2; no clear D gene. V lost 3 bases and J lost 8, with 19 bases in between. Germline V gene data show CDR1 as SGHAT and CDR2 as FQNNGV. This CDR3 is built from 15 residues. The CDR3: CASSLEPSGLGGYTF. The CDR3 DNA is TGTGCCAGCAGCTTGGAACCCTCGGGCCTCGGGGGCTACACCTTC.

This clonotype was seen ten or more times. Written as DNA, the CDR3 is TGTGCCAGCAGTTTACGACCTACTATGGCAGATACGCAGTATTTT. As protein: CASSLRPTMADTQYF. The J gene is TRBJ2-3, the V gene TRBV27; no clear D gene. Germline values: CDR1 MNHEY, CDR2 SMNVEV (reference sequence). This CDR3 comprises 15 residues. Trimming cost V 2 bases and J 4 bases, with 13 bases left between them.

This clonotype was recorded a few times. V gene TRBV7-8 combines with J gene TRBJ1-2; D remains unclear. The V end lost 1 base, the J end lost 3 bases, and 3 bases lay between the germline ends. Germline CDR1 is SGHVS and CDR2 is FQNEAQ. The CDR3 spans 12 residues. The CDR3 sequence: CASSLGDYGYTF. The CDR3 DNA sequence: TGTGCCAGCAGCTTAGGTGACTATGGCTACACCTTC.

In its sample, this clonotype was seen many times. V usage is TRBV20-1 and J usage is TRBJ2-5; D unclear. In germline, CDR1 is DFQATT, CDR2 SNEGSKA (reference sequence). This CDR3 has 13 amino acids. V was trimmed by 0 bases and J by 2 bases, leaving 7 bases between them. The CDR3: CSARDWRQETQYF. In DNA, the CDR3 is TGCAGTGCTAGAGACTGGCGGCAAGAGACCCAGTACTTC.

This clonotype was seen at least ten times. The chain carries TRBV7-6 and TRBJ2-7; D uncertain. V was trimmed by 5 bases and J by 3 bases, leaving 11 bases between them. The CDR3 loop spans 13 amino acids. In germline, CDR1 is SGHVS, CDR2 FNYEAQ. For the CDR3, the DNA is TGTGCCAGCAGCAAAGGACCGAACTACGAGCAGTACTTC. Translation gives CASSKGPNYEQYF.

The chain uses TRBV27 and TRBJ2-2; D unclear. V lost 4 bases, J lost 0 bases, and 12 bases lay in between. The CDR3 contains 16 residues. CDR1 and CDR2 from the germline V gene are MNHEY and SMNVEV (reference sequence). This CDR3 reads CASSYQGSSNTGELFF. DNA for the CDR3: TGTGCCAGCAGTTACCAAGGGTCCTCGAACACCGGGGAGCTGTTTTTT.

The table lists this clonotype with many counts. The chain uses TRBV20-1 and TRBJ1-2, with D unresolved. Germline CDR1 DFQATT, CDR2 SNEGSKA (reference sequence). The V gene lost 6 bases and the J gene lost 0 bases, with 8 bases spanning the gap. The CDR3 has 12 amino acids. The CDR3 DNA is TGCAGTGCGTCAGAAGCTAACTATGGCTACACCTTC. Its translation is CSASEANYGYTF.

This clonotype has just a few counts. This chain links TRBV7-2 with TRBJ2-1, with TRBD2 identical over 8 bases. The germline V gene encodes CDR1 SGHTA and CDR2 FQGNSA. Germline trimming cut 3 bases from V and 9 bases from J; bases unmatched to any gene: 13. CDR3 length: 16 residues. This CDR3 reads CASSFEPGRAVVEQFF. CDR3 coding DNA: TGTGCCAGCAGCTTCGAACCCGGGAGGGCGGTCGTTGAGCAGTTCTTC.

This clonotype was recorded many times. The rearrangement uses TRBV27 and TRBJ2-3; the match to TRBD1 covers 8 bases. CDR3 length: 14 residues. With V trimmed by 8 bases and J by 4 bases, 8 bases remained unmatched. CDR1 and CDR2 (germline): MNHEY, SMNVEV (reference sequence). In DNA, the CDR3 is TGTGCCAGCGGCGACAGGGGAATCGCAGATACGCAGTATTTT. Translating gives CASGDRGIADTQYF.

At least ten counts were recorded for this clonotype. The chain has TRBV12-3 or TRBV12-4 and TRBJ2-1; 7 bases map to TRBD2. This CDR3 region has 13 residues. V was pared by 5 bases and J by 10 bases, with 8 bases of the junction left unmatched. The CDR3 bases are TGTGCCAGCAGTGAATGGGAGGGTCGGGAGCAGTTCTTC. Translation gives CASSEWEGREQFF.

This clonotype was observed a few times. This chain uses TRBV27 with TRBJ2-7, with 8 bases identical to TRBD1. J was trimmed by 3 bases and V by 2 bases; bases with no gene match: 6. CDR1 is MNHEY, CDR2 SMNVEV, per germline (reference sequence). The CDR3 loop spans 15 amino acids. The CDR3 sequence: CASSLTTGDLYEQYF. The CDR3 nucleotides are TGTGCCAGCAGTTTAACGACAGGGGACCTCTACGAGCAGTACTTC.

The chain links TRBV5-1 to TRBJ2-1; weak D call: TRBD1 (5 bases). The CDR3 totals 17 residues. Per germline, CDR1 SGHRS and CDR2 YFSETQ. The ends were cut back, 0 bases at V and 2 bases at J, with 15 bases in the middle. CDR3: CASSLATDTHAYNEQFF. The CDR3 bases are TGCGCCAGCAGCTTGGCTACGGACACTCATGCCTACAATGAGCAGTTCTTC.

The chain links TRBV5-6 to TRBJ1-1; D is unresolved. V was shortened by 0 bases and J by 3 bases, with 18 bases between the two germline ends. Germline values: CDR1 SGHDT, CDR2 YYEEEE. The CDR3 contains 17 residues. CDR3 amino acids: CASSLGGSAGSDTEAFF. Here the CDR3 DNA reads TGTGCCAGCAGCTTGGGAGGTAGTGCGGGGAGCGACACTGAAGCTTTCTTT.

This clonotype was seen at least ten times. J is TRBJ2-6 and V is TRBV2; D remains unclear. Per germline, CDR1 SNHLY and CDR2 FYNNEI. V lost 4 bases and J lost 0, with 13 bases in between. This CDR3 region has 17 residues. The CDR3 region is CASSANSAFSGANVLTF. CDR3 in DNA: TGTGCCAGCAGTGCGAACAGCGCCTTCTCTGGGGCCAACGTCCTGACTTTC.

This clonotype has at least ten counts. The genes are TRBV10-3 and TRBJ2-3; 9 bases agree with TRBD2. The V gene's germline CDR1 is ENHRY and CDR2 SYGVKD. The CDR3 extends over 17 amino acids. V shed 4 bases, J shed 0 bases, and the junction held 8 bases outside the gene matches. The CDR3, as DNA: TGTGCCATCAGTGGTTCGACTAGCGGTGCTAGCACAGATACGCAGTATTTT. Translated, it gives CAISGSTSGASTDTQYF.

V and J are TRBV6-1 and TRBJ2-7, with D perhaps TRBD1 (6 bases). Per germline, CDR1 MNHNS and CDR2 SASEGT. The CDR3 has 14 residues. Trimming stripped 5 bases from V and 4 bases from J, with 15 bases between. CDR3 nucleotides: TGTGCCAGCAGTCCCGGGACAAGGACTTACGAGCAGTACTTC. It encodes CASSPGTRTYEQYF.

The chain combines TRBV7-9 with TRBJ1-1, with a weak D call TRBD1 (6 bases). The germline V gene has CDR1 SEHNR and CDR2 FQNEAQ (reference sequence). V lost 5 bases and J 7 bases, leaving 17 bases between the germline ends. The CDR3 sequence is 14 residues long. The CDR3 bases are TGTGCCAGCAGCACTCCGACAGGTTTAGGTGAAGCTTTCTTT. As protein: CASSTPTGLGEAFF.

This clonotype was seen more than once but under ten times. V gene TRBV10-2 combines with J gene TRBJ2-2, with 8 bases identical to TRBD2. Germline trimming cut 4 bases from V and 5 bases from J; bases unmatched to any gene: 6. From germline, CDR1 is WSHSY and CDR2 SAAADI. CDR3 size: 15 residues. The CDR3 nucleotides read TGCGCCAGCAGTGTCCAGTTAGCGGGAACCGGGGAGCTGTTTTTT. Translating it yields CASSVQLAGTGELFF.